This T cell receptor (beta chain) was captured by sequencing in a study of PD-1 blockade in classical Hodgkin lymphoma. Overall study: Nivolumab was given intravenously to patients at 3 mg/kg every 2 weeks. Study-wide findings and caveats: Some patients began nivolumab under 1 year after ASCT. These patients were excluded from later analyses. CD4+ TCR diversity rose significantly by C4D1, and CD8+ TCR diversity did not.

Profiling relied on immunoSEQ multiplex PCR, and the TCRdb table lists in-frame clones only, not all of them. The sample holds fewer than 20,000 clones, 75% to 90% seen once. A note on this clone: The target antigen is unknown.

Autologous stem cell transplantation was followed by relapse in every patient, and brentuximab vedotin exposure varied. Complete response, partial response or progressive disease made up the best responses. The germline V gene encodes CDR1 SEHNR and CDR2 FQNEAQ (reference sequence). The CDR3 is 13 amino acids. Trimming cost V 8 bases and J 4 bases, with 15 bases left between them. The sequence came from a human donor with classical Hodgkin lymphoma. The material was peripheral blood mononuclear cells (PBMCs), obtained before the second cycle of nivolumab. This sequence joins TRBV7-9 and TRBJ2-7; D may be TRBD2 (6 bases). CDR3: CASGGSGWYEQYF. Written as DNA, the CDR3 is TGTGCCAGCGGGGGGAGTGGGTGGTACGAGCAGTACTTC. The full variable domain, completed using reference TRBV7-9 and TRBJ2-7, is DTGVSQNPRHKITKRGQNVTFRCDPISEHNRLYWYRQTLGQGPEFLTYFQNEAQLEKSRLLSDRFSAERPKGSFSTLEIQRTEQGDSAMYLCASGGSGWYEQYFGPGTRLTVT.